This is a list of T cell receptor beta chains from one sample in a study of blood T cell repertoires in COVID-19. Sequencing was performed with immunoSEQ multiplex PCR; in TCRdb, only in-frame clones are kept and a portion is missing. This sample carries roughly 310,000 clones, about nine tenths of them seen once, and the ten largest clones take 9.5%. Material: PBMCs or T cells enriched from blood (not recorded which). Receptors originate from a woman aged 40-49 years who had recovered from COVID-19. CDR3s include the opening cysteine and the closing phenylalanine or tryptophan. Fields, in order: V gene, clone size, J gene, D gene, CDR3 DNA, CDR3 protein. D genes are given only for firm matches. A row's size may be missing; if present it is once, few, many or a size class.

TRBV27	once	TRBJ2-1	TRBD2	TGTGCCAGCACCCAGGATAGCGGGGCTAGCTCCTACAATGAGCAGTTCTTC	CASTQDSGASSYNEQFF
TRBV29-1	-	TRBJ2-2	-	TGCAGCGCTGGGGGGACTGGGGAGCTGTTTTTT	CSAGGTGELFF
TRBV4-3	-	TRBJ2-2	-	TGCGCCAGCAGCCAAGATGGGGGCCAGAACACCGGGGAGCTGTTTTTT	CASSQDGGQNTGELFF
TRBV10-3	-	TRBJ1-4	TRBD1	TGTGCCATCGGGCCGGGACAGGGTAGGGAAAAACTGTTTTTT	CAIGPGQGREKLFF
TRBV12-3/TRBV12-4	few	TRBJ1-1	-	TGTGCCAGCAGTTTCCTGGAGGACACTGAAGCTTTCTTT	CASSFLEDTEAFF
TRBV29-1	few	TRBJ2-1	TRBD1	TGCAGCGTTGAAGAGGGAGCCGGGACAGGGTCCTACAATGAGCAGTTCTTC	CSVEEGAGTGSYNEQFF
TRBV5-1	-	TRBJ2-7	TRBD2	TGCGCCAGCAGTTATTACGGTAGCGGGCCAAGCGCCTACGAGCAGTACTTC	CASSYYGSGPSAYEQYF
TRBV27	-	TRBJ2-2	TRBD2	TGTGCCAGTAAGGGACTAGCGGGCACCGGGGAGCTGTTTTTT	CASKGLAGTGELFF
TRBV28	-	TRBJ2-3	-	TGTGCCAGCTCGGGGGACACAGATACGCAGTATTTT	CASSGDTDTQYF
TRBV29-1	once	TRBJ2-2	TRBD1	TGCAGCGCGGACAGGGAAGACACCGGGGAGCTGTTTTTT	CSADREDTGELFF
TRBV7-2	-	TRBJ2-2	TRBD2	TGTGCCAGCAGCCCACAGCGGGGAGGCACCGGGGAGCTGTTTTTT	CASSPQRGGTGELFF
TRBV27	-	TRBJ2-5	TRBD2	TGTGCCAGCCCCGGACTAGCGGGAGGATACGGGGAGACCCAGTACTTC	CASPGLAGGYGETQYF
TRBV7-2	-	TRBJ2-7	TRBD1	TGTGCCAGCAGCTTAGACTCCGGGACAGGGATTCACGAGCAGTACTTC	CASSLDSGTGIHEQYF
TRBV19	once	TRBJ1-4	TRBD1	TGTGCCAGTAGTTTCGGGACAGGGGTTGCTGAAAAACTGTTTTTT	CASSFGTGVAEKLFF
TRBV2	once	TRBJ2-2	TRBD1	TGTGCCAGCAGTGGCGACCGGGACAGGGGGAACACCGGGGAGCTGTTTTTT	CASSGDRDRGNTGELFF
TRBV2	-	TRBJ2-7	TRBD1	TGTGCCAGCAGTGTAAACAGGGGGTACGAGCAGTACTTC	CASSVNRGYEQYF
TRBV2	-	TRBJ1-3	TRBD1	TGTGCCAGCACCCGGGACAGGAACTCTGGAAACACCATATATTTT	CASTRDRNSGNTIYF
TRBV7-2	once	TRBJ1-1	TRBD1	TGTGCCAGCAGCCCTGCAGCAGGGGGCCGGAGGGCTGAAGCTTTCTTT	CASSPAAGGRRAEAFF
TRBV18	-	TRBJ1-2	-	TGTGCCAGCTCACCATCTTTCCAGGAGGATGGCTACACCTTC	CASSPSFQEDGYTF
TRBV6-5	-	TRBJ1-5	-	TGTGCCAGCAGTTACTCGGGTCCGGGGCCCCAGCATTTT	CASSYSGPGPQHF
TRBV15	-	TRBJ1-5	TRBD1	TGTGCCACCAGCAGGGACAGGGTGAATCAGCCCCAGCATTTT	CATSRDRVNQPQHF
TRBV5-1	-	TRBJ2-3	TRBD2	TGCGCCAGCAGCTTGACTAGCGGGGGGGCAGATACGCAGTATTTT	CASSLTSGGADTQYF
TRBV4-1	-	TRBJ2-1	TRBD2	TGCGCCAGCAGCCAAGATGTCCCTAGCGGGGACAATGAGCAGTTCTTC	CASSQDVPSGDNEQFF
TRBV5-1	-	TRBJ2-7	TRBD1	TGCGCCAGCAGCTGGGACAGGGGCCCCTACGAGCAGTACTTC	CASSWDRGPYEQYF
TRBV5-6	-	TRBJ2-3	TRBD1	TGTGCCAGCAGCTTGGTTTCAGGGGGAGTGGATACGCAGTATTTT	CASSLVSGGVDTQYF
TRBV7-6	once	TRBJ1-2	-	TGTGCCAGCAGCTTAGTGGCCAGGTTGGGGGGTGGCTACACCTTC	CASSLVARLGGGYTF
TRBV6-5	-	TRBJ2-7	-	TGTGCCAGCAGTACGAATCGCGGTTCCCCCTACGAGCAGTACTTC	CASSTNRGSPYEQYF
TRBV27	-	TRBJ1-1	-	TGTGCCAGCAGTTTTTCTGGGAGCACTGAAGCTTTCTTT	CASSFSGSTEAFF
TRBV3-1/TRBV3-2	-	TRBJ2-1	-	TGTGCCAGCAGCCACCGGGATCCCACTCGCTCCTACAATGAGCAGTTCTTC	CASSHRDPTRSYNEQFF
TRBV9	-	TRBJ2-7	TRBD2	TGTGCCAGCAGCGTGGCGGGAGGGCCTTGGGAGCAGTACTTC	CASSVAGGPWEQYF
TRBV21-1	once	TRBJ2-6	-	TGTGCCAGCAGCAAAAAAAGGGGGCAGGACGGGGCCAACGTCCTGACTTTC	CASSKKRGQDGANVLTF
TRBV30	-	TRBJ2-5	-	TGTGCCTGGAGTCTTGGGGGGGCTGGAGAGACCCAGTACTTC	CAWSLGGAGETQYF
TRBV10-3	-	TRBJ2-1	TRBD2	TGTGCCATCATGAGCGGGAGGCATGAGCAGTTCTTC	CAIMSGRHEQFF
TRBV18	-	TRBJ1-2	TRBD1	TGTGCCAGCTCACCTGGGACAGGGCGAGGCTACACCTTC	CASSPGTGRGYTF
TRBV3-1/TRBV3-2	-	TRBJ1-2	TRBD1	TGTGCCAGCAGTCCCGGACAGGGACGTGGCTACACCTTC	CASSPGQGRGYTF
TRBV11-3	-	TRBJ2-1	TRBD2	TGTGCCAGCAGCTTATTCGGAGGGTTCCCGGGGGGCTACAATGAGCAGTTCTTC	CASSLFGGFPGGYNEQFF
TRBV7-3	-	TRBJ2-5	-	TGTGCCAGCAGCTTGTACCAAGCGGTACAAGAGACCCAGTACTTC	CASSLYQAVQETQYF
TRBV27	-	TRBJ2-7	TRBD1	TGTGCCAGCAAGACTCAAGGGGGCGGTACCTACGAGCAGTACTTC	CASKTQGGGTYEQYF
TRBV4-1	-	TRBJ1-1	-	TGCGCCAGCAGCCCTAGCGGTTTACGCTGGAACACTGAAGCTTTCTTT	CASSPSGLRWNTEAFF
TRBV27	-	TRBJ2-7	-	TGTGCCAGCGCCCCATATGAGGGAACCTACGAGCAGTACTTC	CASAPYEGTYEQYF
TRBV28	-	TRBJ1-6	-	TGTGCCAGCAGTCCTCCGGGTCTGGCGCGATCCTATAATTCACCCCTCCACTTT	CASSPPGLARSYNSPLHF
TRBV28	-	TRBJ2-5	-	TGTGCCAGCAGTCCCGGGACTGAACGGGGGACCCAGTACTTC	CASSPGTERGTQYF
TRBV18	-	TRBJ2-2	-	TGTGCCAGCTCACCAGGAGTTGGCGGAACCGGGGAGCTGTTTTTT	CASSPGVGGTGELFF
TRBV12-3/TRBV12-4	-	TRBJ2-1	-	TGTGCCAGCAGTTTAGAAAATCCGAATGAGCAGTTCTTC	CASSLENPNEQFF
TRBV24-1	once	TRBJ2-3	-	TGTGCCACCAGGGCTCACGGCACAGATACGCAGTATTTT	CATRAHGTDTQYF
TRBV3-1/TRBV3-2	-	TRBJ2-7	-	TGTGCCAGCAGCCCTCCTGGGGCGGCCCCCAGCTACGAGCAGTACTTC	CASSPPGAAPSYEQYF
TRBV6-1	few	TRBJ2-7	TRBD2	TGTGCCAGCAGTGAAGTTGGGGGGGGGACCTCCTACGAGCAGTACTTC	CASSEVGGGTSYEQYF
TRBV7-3	-	TRBJ2-1	TRBD2	TGTGCCAGCAGCGGGGGACTAGCGGGGTACAATGAGCAGTTCTTC	CASSGGLAGYNEQFF
TRBV4-3	-	TRBJ1-2	TRBD1	TGCGCCAGCAGCCAAGAACAGGGGGTTGACTATGGCTACACCTTC	CASSQEQGVDYGYTF
TRBV6-2/TRBV6-3	-	TRBJ2-1	-	TGTGCCAGCAGTAGGGGGGGGAGCAATGAGCAGTTCTTC	CASSRGGSNEQFF
TRBV7-7	-	TRBJ2-5	TRBD1	TGTGCTAGCAGCACGGGACAGGGGGACCAAGAGACCCAGTACTTC	CASSTGQGDQETQYF
TRBV7-9	once	TRBJ2-1	TRBD2	TGTGCCAGCAGCCCTCTAGCGGGAGTGGGTGAGCAGTTCTTC	CASSPLAGVGEQFF
TRBV2	-	TRBJ2-2	-	TGTGCCAGCAGTGAAGTTACTAGCAGGGCCGGGGAGCTGTTTTTT	CASSEVTSRAGELFF
TRBV19	-	TRBJ1-2	-	TGTGCCAGTAGTATAGGTGTGAAAGCTCCTAACTATGGCTACACCTTC	CASSIGVKAPNYGYTF
TRBV2	-	TRBJ1-2	-	TGTGCCAGCAGTGACCCTAGTGATAACTATGGCTACACCTTC	CASSDPSDNYGYTF
TRBV7-2	-	TRBJ1-2	-	TGTGCCAGCAGCGAGACGGACTATAACTATGGCTACACCTTC	CASSETDYNYGYTF
TRBV29-1	-	TRBJ2-3	TRBD2	TGCAGCGTTAAGACTAGCGGGAGAACAGATACGCAGTATTTT	CSVKTSGRTDTQYF
TRBV11-3	-	TRBJ2-7	TRBD2	TGTGCCAGCGGGGGACTAGCGAACTCCTACGAGCAGTACTTC	CASGGLANSYEQYF
TRBV29-1	-	TRBJ2-2	TRBD1	TGCAGCGCCGACAGGGTTAACGGGGAGCTGTTTTTT	CSADRVNGELFF
TRBV11-2	-	TRBJ2-3	-	TGTGCCAGCAGCTTAGCGGGATTCAGCACAGATACGCAGTATTTT	CASSLAGFSTDTQYF